This T cell receptor beta chain was retrieved from a study of T cells in Graves' hyperthyroidism and ophthalmopathy. Patients were aged 18 to 65, had disease duration under 2 months, and had newly diagnosed hyperthyroidism. Reasons for excluding patients were uncontrolled infection, other autoimmune disease, pregnancy or lactation. Isolation of PBMCs was performed on 9.5 to 10 ml fresh peripheral blood. The investigators amplified TCR beta CDR3 regions from RNA transcripts. During a first-round RT-PCR of the TCR CDR3, the HTBI primer set was used. In TCRdb, the multiplex PCR reads were re-called with MiXCR into one record per CDR3 protein. The sample shows about 350,000 distinct CDR3 sequences, approximately 15% of them seen only once. Germline CDR1 reads KGHSH; CDR2 reads LQKENI. Trimming took off 2 bases at V and 0 bases at J, with 11 bases between the two ends. The CDR3 has 15 residues.

The sample consisted of blood. The chain is built from TRBV18 and TRBJ2-7; D may be TRBD2 (6 bases). This sequence was found in a woman in her twenties or thirties with Graves' hyperthyroidism. CDR3 region: CASSPAGPSSYEQYF. As DNA, the CDR3 is TGTGCCAGCTCACCAGCGGGGCCAAGCTCCTACGAGCAGTACTTC.